This T cell receptor (beta chain) was found in a study of shared T cell receptors in the human thymus. Using immunoSEQ multiplex PCR, the repertoire was profiled, and TCRdb retains in-frame clones only, with some absent. The sample holds hundreds of thousands of clones, roughly 90% seen once. The CDR3 is made up of 14 amino acids. The V end was cut by 2 bases, the J end by 5 bases, with 13 bases between. Germline CDR1 MNHNS, CDR2 SASEGT. The same data also contributed to another study, on human thymus T cells. That source adds: Resections obtained during corrective heart surgery supplied the thymus tissue. Across thymic and blood repertoires, the usage of V and J genes appeared to be biased.

The sequenced material came from thymocytes. V gene TRBV6-1 combines with J gene TRBJ2-7; D is unresolved. The receptor comes from a boy younger than two with a congenital heart defect. The chain's CDR3 is CASSEWRPAHEQYF. The CDR3 DNA sequence: TGTGCCAGCAGTGAATGGCGGCCCGCCCACGAGCAGTACTTC.